These 11 T cell receptor beta chains share one sample of origin, sequenced in a study of blood T cell repertoires in COVID-19. Sequenced by immunoSEQ multiplex PCR; TCRdb stores in-frame clones only, minus some. The repertoire holds fewer than 350,000 clones, with around 90% as singletons. Sequencing input: PBMCs or T cells enriched from blood (not recorded which). Receptor source: a woman in her thirties or forties who had recovered from COVID-19.

The J gene is TRBJ1-5, the V gene TRBV6-4, with D perhaps matching TRBD1 (5 bases). In germline, CDR1 is MRHNA, CDR2 SNTAGT. The CDR3 length is 13 residues. The ends were cut back, 7 bases at V and 6 bases at J, with 13 bases in the middle. CDR3 region: CASKGQGSQPQHF. CDR3 in DNA: TGTGCCAGCAAGGGCCAGGGTAGTCAGCCCCAGCATTTT.

The chain is built from TRBV19 and TRBJ2-1; TRBD2 agrees at 9 bases. CDR3 length equals 18 residues. The germline gives CDR1 LNHDA, CDR2 SQIVND (reference sequence). J lost 0 bases, V lost 3 bases, and 9 bases had no gene match. Here the CDR3 DNA reads TGTGCCAGTAGTATTGGTGGTAGCGGGAGCAGCTCCTACAATGAGCAGTTCTTC. Translation gives CASSIGGSGSSSYNEQFF.

The rearrangement links TRBV7-2 to TRBJ2-7, with D possibly matching TRBD1 (6 bases). CDR3 length: 15 amino acids. Germline loops: CDR1 SGHTA, CDR2 FQGNSA. The germline V and J ends were trimmed by 0 bases and 4 bases, with 13 bases remaining between them. The CDR3 is CASSLAGSQGYEQYF. DNA for the CDR3: TGTGCCAGCAGCTTAGCGGGGTCACAGGGTTACGAGCAGTACTTC. Drawing the rest from reference TRBV7-2 and TRBJ2-7, the complete variable domain is GAGVSQSPSNKVTEKGKDVELRCDPISGHTALYWYRQSLGQGLEFLIYFQGNSAPDKSGLPSDRFSAERTGGSVSTLTIQRTQQEDSAVYLCASSLAGSQGYEQYFGPGTRLTVT.

The V call is TRBV11-2, the J call TRBJ2-4, with 8 bases identical to TRBD2. This CDR3 is built from 17 residues. With 5 bases clipped from V and 2 bases from J, the junction kept 11 bases outside the gene matches. Germline CDR1 reads SGHAT; CDR2 reads FQNNGV. This chain's CDR3 is CASSVRWGGRTKNIQYF. CDR3 nucleotides: TGTGCCAGCAGCGTGAGGTGGGGCGGGAGGACCAAAAACATTCAGTACTTC.

The chain recombines TRBV18 with TRBJ2-7, with D maybe TRBD1 (6 bases). The CDR3 extends over 14 amino acids. V was pared by 3 bases and J by 0 bases, with 9 bases between. Germline V lookup: CDR1 KGHSH, CDR2 LQKENI. Here the CDR3 DNA reads TGTGCCAGCTCACCGCTACAGGGCTCCTACGAGCAGTACTTC. It codes for CASSPLQGSYEQYF.

This chain links TRBV7-2 with TRBJ2-2, with D unclear. The CDR3 is 13 residues long. The germline V and J ends were trimmed by 6 bases and 9 bases, with 14 bases remaining between them. Germline assignment: CDR1 SGHTA and CDR2 FQGNSA. DNA for the CDR3: TGTGCCAGCAGGCAGAACATGAGGCGGGAGCTGTTTTTT. Translating gives CASRQNMRRELFF.

The chain uses TRBV19 and TRBJ1-1; tentative D call: TRBD1 (5 bases). The germline gives CDR1 LNHDA, CDR2 SQIVND (reference sequence). Trimming removed 3 bases at V and 7 bases at J, with 18 bases between. There are 15 residues in the CDR3. This CDR3 reads CASSIRGRGSNEAFF. DNA for the CDR3: TGTGCCAGTAGTATCCGAGGGAGGGGTAGTAATGAAGCTTTCTTT.

The chain combines TRBV9 with TRBJ2-1; TRBD2 matches 14 bases. Per the germline V gene, CDR1 is SGDLS and CDR2 is YYNGEE. The CDR3 totals 16 residues. Trimming cost V 0 bases and J 4 bases; bases outside gene matches: 0. CDR3 DNA: TGTGCCAGCAGCGTAGGACTAGCGGGAGGGTACAATGAGCAGTTCTTC. Residues: CASSVGLAGGYNEQFF.

V gene TRBV2 combines with J gene TRBJ1-2; D might be TRBD1 (6 bases). The CDR3 loop spans 14 amino acids. The V gene lost 6 bases and the J gene lost 2 bases, with 13 bases spanning the gap. Germline V gives CDR1 SNHLY, CDR2 FYNNEI. CDR3 in DNA: TGTGCCAGCAGAATCACCCAGGGGAACTATGGCTACACCTTC. Translated, it gives CASRITQGNYGYTF.

The table lists this clone with a few counts. V usage is TRBV3-1 (or the pseudogene TRBV3-2) and J usage is TRBJ1-5; no reliable D call. With 4 bases removed from V and 1 base from J, the gap between germline ends came to 8 bases. Germline-derived CDR1 and CDR2 are LGHDT and YNNKEL (reference sequence). CDR3 length equals 14 residues. In nucleotides, the CDR3 is TGTGCCAGCAGCCCCTATAACAGCAATCAGCCCCAGCATTTT. The encoded protein is CASSPYNSNQPQHF.

The V gene is TRBV9, the J gene TRBJ1-2; possible D gene TRBD1, 6 bases. From germline, CDR1 is SGDLS and CDR2 YYNGEE. The CDR3 has 14 amino acids. V shed 4 bases and J shed 3 bases, with 13 bases lying between them. The CDR3 region is CASSSEDSDYGYTF. DNA of the CDR3: TGTGCCAGCAGCTCTGAGGACAGCGACTATGGCTACACCTTC.